This T cell receptor beta chain was documented in a study of OX40 agonist ivuxolimab in advanced cancers. Background on the study: Cancers in dose escalation were hepatocellular, melanoma, renal cell and head and neck.

Some clones are missing from TCRdb's copy, which holds only in-frame ones; the method was immunoSEQ multiplex PCR. The table records 85,000 to 100,000 clones, more than 80% of them present only once. With 3 bases removed from V and 0 bases from J, the gap between germline ends came to 12 bases. There are 16 residues in the CDR3. Germline CDR1 reads MGHRA; CDR2 reads YSYEKL. This sequence originates from an adult with an advanced solid tumor such as melanoma, head and neck, liver or kidney cancer. Here the sequenced sample was CD4+ or CD8+ T cells sorted from blood, taken in a trial of the OX40 agonist ivuxolimab. The chain joins TRBV4-1 to TRBJ2-1, with D hard to call. The CDR3 coding sequence is TGCGCCAGCAGCCACATACAGTCGAGCTCCTACAATGAGCAGTTCTTC. This sequence encodes CASSHIQSSSYNEQFF.